Below are 8 T cell receptor beta chains sequenced from a single sample in a study of blood T cell repertoires in COVID-19. Here immunoSEQ multiplex PCR was the method, and the copy in TCRdb shows in-frame clones only, minus some. The sample records about 49,000 clones, 80% to 85% being singletons. Sequenced sample: peripheral blood. These receptor sequences come from a man aged 45-65 years with acute or convalescent COVID-19.

The V and J genes are TRBV5-1 and TRBJ2-7; D ambiguous. Looked up from germline, CDR1 is SGHRS and CDR2 is YFSETQ. V was pared by 2 bases and J by 0 bases, with 9 bases between. The CDR3 length is 14 residues. CDR3 bases: TGCGCCAGCAGCTTTGGGCAGCCCTCCTACGAGCAGTACTTC. As protein: CASSFGQPSYEQYF.

The chain is built from TRBV4-1 and TRBJ1-4; 7 nucleotides match TRBD1. This CDR3 is built from 18 residues. Unmatched junction bases numbered 7, after V lost 0 bases and J lost 0 bases. Germline values: CDR1 MGHRA, CDR2 YSYEKL. The CDR3 loop reads CASSQDFRQGSTNEKLFF. CDR3 sequence (DNA): TGCGCCAGCAGCCAAGATTTCCGACAGGGTTCAACTAATGAAAAACTGTTTTTT.

This chain joins TRBV6-5 and TRBJ2-3; D may be TRBD2 (6 bases). The CDR3 spans 12 residues. Germline V gene lookup returns CDR1 MNHEY and CDR2 SVGAGI. Trimming took off 7 bases at V and 4 bases at J, with 9 bases between the two ends. CDR3 residues: CASNRLADTQYF. CDR3 nucleotides: TGTGCCAGCAACCGACTAGCAGATACGCAGTATTTT.

This chain joins TRBV5-4 and TRBJ1-4; 8 bases map to TRBD1. The CDR3 loop spans 17 amino acids. The junction had 7 bases not matched to a gene; V was cut back by 3 bases and J by 0 bases. The germline V gene has CDR1 SGHNT and CDR2 YYREEE (reference sequence). The DNA of the CDR3 is TGTGCCAGCAGCTATGGACAGGGCCCATCAACTAATGAAAAACTGTTTTTT. Its translation: CASSYGQGPSTNEKLFF.

This clone was observed a few times. The chain couples TRBV18 to TRBJ2-6; TRBD1 matches at 8 bases. The CDR3 contains 20 residues. Germline CDR1 reads KGHSH; CDR2 reads LQKENI. V was clipped by 1 base and J by 0 bases; unmatched bases: 11. This CDR3 reads CASSPRGIQGETSGANVLTF. In DNA form, the CDR3 reads TGTGCCAGCTCACCACGAGGAATACAGGGGGAAACCTCTGGGGCCAACGTCCTGACTTTC.

The chain has TRBV7-2 and TRBJ2-5, with 13 bases that match TRBD2. The CDR3 covers 15 residues. With V trimmed by 5 bases and J by 5 bases, 5 bases remained unmatched. Germline V CDR1 and CDR2: SGHTA, FQGNSA. Here the CDR3 reads CASSRTSGRRETQYF. Written as DNA, the CDR3 is TGTGCCAGCAGCCGGACTAGCGGGAGAAGGGAGACCCAGTACTTC.

V gene TRBV25-1 combines with J gene TRBJ2-1; possibly TRBD1 for D (5 bases). The germline V gene has CDR1 MGHDK and CDR2 SYGVNS. The CDR3 is 13 residues long. The germline V and J ends were trimmed by 4 bases and 7 bases, with 11 bases remaining between them. CDR3 DNA sequence: TGTGCCAGCAGTGTCAGGGTCGGGAATGAGCAGTTCTTC. Protein: CASSVRVGNEQFF.

The table lists this clone with a count of one. Other DNA sequences in the same sample also yield this CDR3. The J gene is TRBJ1-2, the V gene TRBV28; D remains unclear. V was shortened by 3 bases and J by 6 bases, with 8 bases between the two germline ends. The CDR3 totals 12 residues. Germline CDR1 MDHEN, CDR2 SYDVKM. The DNA of the CDR3 is TGTGCCAGCAGTTTCCGGGGTAATGGCTACACCTTC. It yields the protein CASSFRGNGYTF.